This TCR beta chain stems from a study of human T cells and chemical hapten exposure. The CDR3 is made up of 14 amino acids. CDR1 and CDR2 (germline): LNHDA, SQIVND (reference sequence). V dropped 4 bases and J dropped 3 bases, with 13 bases sitting between them. TCRdb re-called the RACE reads with MiXCR, one entry per CDR3 protein. The sample shows tens of thousands of distinct CDR3 sequences, more than 9.5% of them seen only once. Noted time point: patch test 3, about 24 weeks after DPC sensitization. Documented treatment: therapeutic diphenylcyclopropenone sensitization with weekly scalp DPC. The J gene is TRBJ2-7, the V gene TRBV19; D is perhaps TRBD1 or TRBD2 (5 bases each). This receptor was obtained from a woman aged 40-49 years with alopecia areata. Some clones in this sample may be carry-over from other donors' samples. This material consisted of whole blood, taken in connection with sensitization to the hapten diphenylcyclopropenone (DPC). DNA for the CDR3: TGTGCCAGTAGTACCCCGGGACGGGACTACGAGCAGTACTTC. Its translation: CASSTPGRDYEQYF.